These 16 T cell receptor beta chains were sequenced from one sample in a study of cytomegalovirus exposure and HLA in healthy donors. PCR employed 60 Vbeta and 13 Jbeta primers. Produced via immunoSEQ multiplex PCR; TCRdb's table is partial and in-frame only. The profile covers about 130,000 clones, with around 8.5% appearing a single time and 4.5% to 7% taken by the ten largest. The specimen was PBMCs. These receptors all stem from a man aged 35-49 years in good health and CMV-seronegative.

The chain uses TRBV2 and TRBJ2-3, with 8 nucleotides matching TRBD2. V gave up 4 bases and J gave up 0 bases; unmatched junction bases: 6. There are 16 residues in the CDR3. Germline CDR1 SNHLY, CDR2 FYNNEI. The CDR3 loop reads CASSAGKRGSTDTQYF. CDR3 DNA: TGTGCCAGCAGTGCCGGGAAGCGGGGGAGCACAGATACGCAGTATTTT.

This clone occurred a few times. The chain employs TRBV5-1 and TRBJ2-3, with a weak D call TRBD1 (6 bases). The germline V gene encodes CDR1 SGHRS and CDR2 YFSETQ. Trimming cost V 1 base and J 0 bases, with 12 bases left between them. The CDR3 runs 16 residues. CDR3 bases: TGCGCCAGCAGCTTGTTGCAGGGGACAAGCACAGATACGCAGTATTTT. The encoded protein is CASSLLQGTSTDTQYF.

This clone came up a few times. The V and J genes are TRBV11-2 and TRBJ1-1, with 9 bases matching TRBD1. The length of the CDR3 is 14 residues. The V and J ends lost 5 bases and 2 bases, in that order; junction bases with no gene match: 3. Germline V gene lookup returns CDR1 SGHAT and CDR2 FQNNGV. CDR3 bases: TGTGCCAGCAGCGCGACAGGGGGAAACACTGAAGCTTTCTTT. This encodes CASSATGGNTEAFF.

There are a few counts of this clone. This chain connects TRBV28 to TRBJ1-4; 7 bases fit TRBD1. The CDR3 is 15 residues long. The V gene's germline CDR1 is MDHEN and CDR2 SYDVKM. With V trimmed by 5 bases and J by 8 bases, 11 bases remained unmatched. For the CDR3, the DNA is TGTGCCAGCAGTCCCCAGAGGGGGCGACGAGAAAAACTGTTTTTT. Translating it yields CASSPQRGRREKLFF.

Concerning this clone itself: At one boundary the junction diverges from the germline segment, which might be a read error. V gene TRBV7-9 combines with J gene TRBJ2-1, with 8 bases matching TRBD2. This CDR3 is 14 amino acids long. From germline, CDR1 is SEHNR and CDR2 FQNEAQ (reference sequence). CDR3 region: CASSLGGGYNEQLF. Written as DNA, the CDR3 is TGTGCCAGCAGCCTCGGGGGGGGTTACAATGAGCAGCTCTTC. Drawing the rest from reference TRBV7-9 and TRBJ2-1, the complete variable domain is DTGVSQNPRHKITKRGQNVTFRCDPISEHNRLYWYRQTLGQGPEFLTYFQNEAQLEKSRLLSDRFSAERPKGSFSTLEIQRTEQGDSAMYLCASSLGGGYNEQLFGPGTRLTVL.

This clone was counted a few times. The chain couples TRBV11-2 to TRBJ1-2; 8 nucleotides line up with TRBD1. From germline, CDR1 is SGHAT and CDR2 FQNNGV. With V trimmed by 3 bases and J by 4 bases, 4 bases remained unmatched. The CDR3 spans 14 residues. CDR3 bases: TGTGCCAGCAGCTTCCCGACAGGGGTCTATGGCTACACCTTC. It is translated as CASSFPTGVYGYTF.

CDR3 sequence (DNA): TGCGCCAGCAGCCAGGGCGGGGGCACAGATACGCAGTATTTT. The encoded protein is CASSQGGGTDTQYF. The chain couples TRBV4-1 to TRBJ2-3; D possibly corresponds to TRBD2 (6 bases). Germline-derived CDR1 and CDR2 are MGHRA and YSYEKL. V shed 3 bases and J shed 1 base, with 8 bases lying between them. The CDR3 runs 14 residues.

This clone was seen only a few times. V usage is TRBV6-5 and J usage is TRBJ1-1; unclear D gene. CDR1 is MNHEY and CDR2 is SVGAGI in the germline V gene. V lost 4 bases and J lost 4, with 19 bases in between. The CDR3 length is 16 residues. The CDR3, as DNA: TGTGCCAGCAGTTTCGACTTAAGTGTTCTCGGCACTGAAGCTTTCTTT. Translated, it gives CASSFDLSVLGTEAFF.

This clone has more than one count but fewer than ten. V gene TRBV5-1 combines with J gene TRBJ2-7; D is undetermined. Germline V lookup: CDR1 SGHRS, CDR2 YFSETQ. V dropped 0 bases and J dropped 6 bases, with 16 bases sitting between them. The CDR3 is 15 residues long. The CDR3 spells CASSLAEGSRREQYF. CDR3 sequence (DNA): TGCGCCAGCAGCTTGGCCGAAGGTTCCAGGCGCGAGCAGTACTTC.

This clone was seen a few times. V gene TRBV29-1 combines with J gene TRBJ2-3, with a possible D match to TRBD2 (5 bases). Germline CDR1 and CDR2: SQVTM and ANQGSEA. The CDR3 totals 14 residues. V was clipped by 7 bases and J by 0 bases, with 14 bases between them. CDR3 in amino acids: CSGDEGKSTDTQYF. In nucleotides, the CDR3 is TGCAGCGGAGATGAGGGAAAAAGCACAGATACGCAGTATTTT.

The table lists this clone with a few counts. The V and J genes are TRBV18 and TRBJ1-3, with 7 bases matching TRBD1. The germline CDR1 and CDR2 sequences are KGHSH and LQKENI. The CDR3 is made up of 15 amino acids. With V trimmed by 5 bases and J by 0 bases, 4 bases remained unmatched. CDR3 coding DNA: TGTGCCAGCTCATCTAGACAGGGCTCTGGAAACACCATATATTTT. The encoded protein is CASSSRQGSGNTIYF.

The rearrangement links TRBV5-4 to TRBJ1-2, with D unclear. V lost 4 bases and J lost 5, with 18 bases in between. Germline assignment: CDR1 SGHNT and CDR2 YYREEE (reference sequence). The CDR3 runs 15 residues. In DNA form, the CDR3 reads TGTGCCAGCAGCGTAACAGCAACGGATTTTTATGGCTACACCTTC. This translates into CASSVTATDFYGYTF.

This clone was counted between two and nine times. CDR3 loop: CASSPGQELIYEKLFF. The CDR3 DNA follows: TGTGCCAGCAGCCCGGGACAGGAGCTAATCTATGAAAAACTGTTTTTT. V is TRBV9 and J is TRBJ1-4; 8 bases map to TRBD1. V shed 4 bases, J shed 6 bases, and the junction held 11 bases outside the gene matches. Germline values: CDR1 SGDLS, CDR2 YYNGEE. This CDR3 has 16 amino acids.

This clone showed up just a few times. This chain joins TRBV29-1 and TRBJ2-7; 11 nucleotides agree with TRBD1. CDR1 and CDR2 from the germline V gene are SQVTM and ANQGSEA. The CDR3 length is 13 residues. V dropped 3 bases and J dropped 3; count of bases not matched to a gene: 1. In DNA, the CDR3 is TGCAGCGTTGAGGGACAGGGGGACTACGAGCAGTACTTC. It yields the protein CSVEGQGDYEQYF.

V usage is TRBV11-2 and J usage is TRBJ2-7, with D possibly matching TRBD1 (5 bases). CDR3 size: 15 residues. Trimming took off 0 bases at V and 4 bases at J, with 13 bases between the two ends. CDR1 is SGHAT, CDR2 FQNNGV, per germline. The CDR3 loop reads CASSLDQGARYEQYF. The CDR3 DNA reads TGTGCCAGCAGCTTAGATCAAGGGGCCCGGTACGAGCAGTACTTC.

This CDR3 reads CASSLGLAGGSDTQYF. In DNA form, the CDR3 reads TGCGCCAGCAGCCTCGGACTAGCGGGGGGCTCAGATACGCAGTATTTT. This chain uses TRBV4-1 with TRBJ2-3; 14 bases align to TRBD2. The V segment lost 4 bases and the J segment 4 bases; nucleotides outside the gene matches: 4. CDR3 length: 16 residues. Germline V gene data show CDR1 as MGHRA and CDR2 as YSYEKL.